The clone carrying this T cell receptor (beta chain) was observed a single time. Its antigen is still unknown. These data originate in a study of cytomegalovirus exposure and HLA in healthy donors. Researchers ran the PCR with 60 Vbeta and 13 Jbeta primers. Clones were read by immunoSEQ multiplex PCR, and TCRdb kept only the in-frame ones, dropping some. The repertoire holds approximately 140,000 clones, with 75% to 85% as singletons. This CDR3 has 12 amino acids. CDR1 and CDR2 from the germline V gene are SGHAT and FQNNGV. The V end was cut by 5 bases, the J end by 15 bases, with 17 bases between. Findings and caveats of the study: In a later analysis, an Asian-associated ancestry cluster reportedly showed fewer N-insertions than the roughly 650-donor mean.

The chain employs TRBV11-2 and TRBJ2-1, with a weak D call TRBD2 (6 bases). The source is a man aged 50 to 59 in good health and CMV-seronegative. The material sequenced was PBMCs. The CDR3 region is CASSPGLVSLFF. CDR3 in DNA: TGTGCCAGCAGCCCGGGACTGGTGAGTTTGTTCTTC.